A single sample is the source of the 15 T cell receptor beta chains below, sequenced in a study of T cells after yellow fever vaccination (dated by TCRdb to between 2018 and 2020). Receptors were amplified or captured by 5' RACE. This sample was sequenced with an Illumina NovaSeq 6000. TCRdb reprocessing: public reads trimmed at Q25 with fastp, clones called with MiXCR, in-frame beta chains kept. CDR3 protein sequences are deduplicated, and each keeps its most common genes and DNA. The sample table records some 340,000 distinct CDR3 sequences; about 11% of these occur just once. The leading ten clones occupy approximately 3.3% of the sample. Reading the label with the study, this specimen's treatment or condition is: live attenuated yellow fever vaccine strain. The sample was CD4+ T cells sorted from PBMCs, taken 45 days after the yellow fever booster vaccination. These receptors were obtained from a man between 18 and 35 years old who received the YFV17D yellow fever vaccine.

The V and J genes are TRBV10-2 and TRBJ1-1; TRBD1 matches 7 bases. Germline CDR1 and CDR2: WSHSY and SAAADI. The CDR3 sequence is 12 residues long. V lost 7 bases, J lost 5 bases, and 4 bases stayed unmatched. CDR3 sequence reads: CASTQGMTEAFF. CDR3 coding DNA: TGCGCCAGCACACAGGGGATGACTGAAGCTTTCTTT.

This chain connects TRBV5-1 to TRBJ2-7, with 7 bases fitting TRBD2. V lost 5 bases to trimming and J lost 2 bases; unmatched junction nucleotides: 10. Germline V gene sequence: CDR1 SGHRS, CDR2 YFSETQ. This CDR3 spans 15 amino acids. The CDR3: CASSMLERGAYEQYF. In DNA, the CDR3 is TGCGCCAGCAGTATGTTAGAGCGGGGAGCCTACGAGCAGTACTTC.

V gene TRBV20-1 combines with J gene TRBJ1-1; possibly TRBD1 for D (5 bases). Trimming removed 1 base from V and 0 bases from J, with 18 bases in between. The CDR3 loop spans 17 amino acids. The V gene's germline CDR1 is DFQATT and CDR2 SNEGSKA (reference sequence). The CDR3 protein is CSARASAGLKMNTEAFF. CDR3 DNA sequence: TGCAGTGCTAGAGCCTCTGCGGGGCTTAAAATGAACACTGAAGCTTTCTTT.

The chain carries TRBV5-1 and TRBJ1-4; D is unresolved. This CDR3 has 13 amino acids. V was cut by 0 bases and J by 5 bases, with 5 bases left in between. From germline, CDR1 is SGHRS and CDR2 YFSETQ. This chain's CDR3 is CASSLVANEKLFF. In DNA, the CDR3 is TGCGCCAGCAGCTTGGTGGCCAATGAAAAACTGTTTTTT. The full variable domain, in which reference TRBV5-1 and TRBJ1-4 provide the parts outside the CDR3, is KAGVTQTPRYLIKTRGQQVTLSCSPISGHRSVSWYQQTPGQGLQFLFEYFSETQRNKGNFPGRFSGRQFSNSRSEMNVSTLELGDSALYLCASSLVANEKLFFGSGTQLSVL.

The CDR3 protein is CSAAPSTDTQYF. CDR3 sequence (DNA): TGCAGTGCTGCGCCGAGCACAGATACGCAGTATTTT. V gene TRBV20-1 combines with J gene TRBJ2-3; D not resolved. The V gene's germline CDR1 is DFQATT and CDR2 SNEGSKA (reference sequence). Trimming left V 5 bases short and J 0 bases short, with 6 bases between. The CDR3 has 12 residues.

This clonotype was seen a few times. This chain's CDR3 is CASSRSRAEETQYF. The CDR3 DNA reads as TGTGCCAGCAGCCGATCTAGGGCCGAAGAGACCCAGTACTTC. This chain links TRBV5-6 with TRBJ2-5; D call uncertain. Germline-derived CDR1 and CDR2 are SGHDT and YYEEEE. There are 14 residues in the CDR3. V lost 4 bases and J lost 3, with 13 bases in between.

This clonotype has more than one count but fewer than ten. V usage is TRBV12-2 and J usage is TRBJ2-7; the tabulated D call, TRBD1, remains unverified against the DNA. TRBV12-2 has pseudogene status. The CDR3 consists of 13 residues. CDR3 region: CASRFGRPYEQYV. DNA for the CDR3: TGTGCAAGTCGCTTTGGGCGACCCTACGAGCAGTACGTC.

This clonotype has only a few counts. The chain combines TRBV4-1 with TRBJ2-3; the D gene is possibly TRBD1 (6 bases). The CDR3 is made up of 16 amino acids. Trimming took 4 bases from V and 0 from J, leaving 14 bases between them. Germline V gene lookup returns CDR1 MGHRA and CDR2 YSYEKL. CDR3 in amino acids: CASSPGQGLSTDTQYF. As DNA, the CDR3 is TGCGCCAGCAGCCCCGGCCAGGGGCTTAGCACAGATACGCAGTATTTT.

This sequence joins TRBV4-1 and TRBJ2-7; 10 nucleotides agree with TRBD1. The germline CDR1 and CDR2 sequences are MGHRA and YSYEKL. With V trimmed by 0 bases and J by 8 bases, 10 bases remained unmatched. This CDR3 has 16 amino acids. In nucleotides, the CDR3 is TGCGCCAGCAGCCAAGATCCCGGGACAGGGGCGGCGAAGCAGTACTTC. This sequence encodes CASSQDPGTGAAKQYF.

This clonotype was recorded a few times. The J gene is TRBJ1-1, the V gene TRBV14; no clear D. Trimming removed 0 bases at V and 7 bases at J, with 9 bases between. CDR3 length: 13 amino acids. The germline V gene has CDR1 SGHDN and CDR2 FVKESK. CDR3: CASSQDRKYEAFF. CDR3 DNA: TGTGCCAGCAGCCAAGACAGAAAGTATGAAGCTTTCTTT. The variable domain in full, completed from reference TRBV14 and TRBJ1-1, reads EAGVTQFPSHSVIEKGQTVTLRCDPISGHDNLYWYRRVMGKEIKFLLHFVKESKQDESGMPNNRFLAERTGGTYSTLKVQPAELEDSGVYFCASSQDRKYEAFFGQGTRLTVV.

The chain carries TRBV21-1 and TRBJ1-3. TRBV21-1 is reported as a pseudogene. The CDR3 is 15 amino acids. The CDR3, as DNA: TGTGCCAGCAGCAAAGTGGCGTCCGCTGGAAACACCATATATTTT. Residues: CASSKVASAGNTIYF.

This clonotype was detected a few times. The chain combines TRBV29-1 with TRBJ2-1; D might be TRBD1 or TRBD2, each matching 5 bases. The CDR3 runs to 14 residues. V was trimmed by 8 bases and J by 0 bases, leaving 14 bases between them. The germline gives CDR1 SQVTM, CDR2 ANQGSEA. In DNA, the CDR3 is TGCAGCCATGCTGCAGGGAGCTCCTACAATGAGCAGTTCTTC. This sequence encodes CSHAAGSSYNEQFF.

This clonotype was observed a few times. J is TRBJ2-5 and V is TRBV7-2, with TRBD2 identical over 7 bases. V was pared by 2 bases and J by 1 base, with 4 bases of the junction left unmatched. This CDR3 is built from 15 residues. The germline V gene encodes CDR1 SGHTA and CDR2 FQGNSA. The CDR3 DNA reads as TGTGCCAGCAGCTTACTAGCGGCGATCCAAGAGACCCAGTACTTC. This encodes CASSLLAAIQETQYF. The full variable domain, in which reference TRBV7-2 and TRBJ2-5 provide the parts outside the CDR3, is GAGVSQSPSNKVTEKGKDVELRCDPISGHTALYWYRQSLGQGLEFLIYFQGNSAPDKSGLPSDRFSAERTGGSVSTLTIQRTQQEDSAVYLCASSLLAAIQETQYFGPGTRLLVL.

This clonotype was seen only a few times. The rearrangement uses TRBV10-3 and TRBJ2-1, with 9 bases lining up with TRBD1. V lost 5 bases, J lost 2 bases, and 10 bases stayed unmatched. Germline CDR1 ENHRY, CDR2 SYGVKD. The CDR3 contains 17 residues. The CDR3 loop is CAISTNPGTGPYNEQFF. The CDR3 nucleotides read TGTGCCATCAGTACTAACCCCGGGACAGGGCCCTACAATGAGCAGTTCTTC.

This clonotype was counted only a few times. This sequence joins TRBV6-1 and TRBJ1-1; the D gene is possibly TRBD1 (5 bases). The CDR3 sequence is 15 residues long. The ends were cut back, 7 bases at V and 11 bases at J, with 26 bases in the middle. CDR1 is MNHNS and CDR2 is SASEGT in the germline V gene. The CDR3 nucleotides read TGTGCCAGCAAACTCAAAGAGGCTGGGGCCCCCGATGCTTTCTTT. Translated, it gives CASKLKEAGAPDAFF.